This T cell receptor beta chain was sequenced during a study of control samples from healthy donors and cancer patients. Germline V gene sequence: CDR1 KGHDR, CDR2 SFDVKD. The junction had 5 bases not matched to a gene; V was cut back by 10 bases and J by 0 bases. This CDR3 comprises 14 residues. Repertoires were generated with immunoSEQ multiplex PCR, while TCRdb's copy carries only in-frame clones and drops some. This sample has 140,000 to 150,000 clones, with about 89% found just once. Sequencing was performed on blood. This TCR was sampled from a man aged 25-45 years in good health. V gene TRBV24-1 combines with J gene TRBJ2-1; 7 bases align to TRBD2. The CDR3 nucleotides read TGTGCCACTGGGCGGGGGAGCTCCTACAATGAGCAGTTCTTC. Its protein is CATGRGSSYNEQFF.